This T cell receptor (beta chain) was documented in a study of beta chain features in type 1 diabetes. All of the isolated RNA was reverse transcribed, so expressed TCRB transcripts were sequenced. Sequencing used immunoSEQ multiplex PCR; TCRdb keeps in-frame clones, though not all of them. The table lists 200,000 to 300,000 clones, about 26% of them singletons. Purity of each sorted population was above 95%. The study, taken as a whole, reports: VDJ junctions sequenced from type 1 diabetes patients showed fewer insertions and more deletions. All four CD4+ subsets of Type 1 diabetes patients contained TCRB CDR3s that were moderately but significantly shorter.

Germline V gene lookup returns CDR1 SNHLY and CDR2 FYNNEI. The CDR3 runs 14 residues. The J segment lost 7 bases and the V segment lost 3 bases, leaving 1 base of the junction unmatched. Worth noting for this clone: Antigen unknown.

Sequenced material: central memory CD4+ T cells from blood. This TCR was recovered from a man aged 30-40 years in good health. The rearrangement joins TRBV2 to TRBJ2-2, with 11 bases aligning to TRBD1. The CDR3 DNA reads TGTGCCAGCAGTGACGGGACAGGGGGCGGGGAGCTGTTTTTT. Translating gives CASSDGTGGGELFF.